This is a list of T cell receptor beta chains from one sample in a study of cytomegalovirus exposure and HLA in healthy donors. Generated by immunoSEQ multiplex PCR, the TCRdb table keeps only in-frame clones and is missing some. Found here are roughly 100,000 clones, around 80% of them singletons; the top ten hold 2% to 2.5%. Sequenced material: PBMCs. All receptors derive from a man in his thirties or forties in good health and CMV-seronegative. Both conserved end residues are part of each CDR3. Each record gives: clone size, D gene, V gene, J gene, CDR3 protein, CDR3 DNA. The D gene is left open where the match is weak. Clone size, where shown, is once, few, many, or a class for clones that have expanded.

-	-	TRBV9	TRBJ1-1	CASGARATEAFF	TGTGCCAGCGGGGCCAGGGCCACTGAAGCTTTCTTT
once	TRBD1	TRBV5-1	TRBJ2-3	CASRGTDTDTQYF	TGCGCCAGCAGGGGGACAGATACAGATACGCAGTATTTT
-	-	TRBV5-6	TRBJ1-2	CASSLGAGTSGYTF	TGTGCCAGCAGCTTGGGGGCCGGGACATCCGGCTACACCTTC
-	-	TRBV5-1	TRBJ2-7	CASSLAGGEWAPNEQYF	TGCGCCAGCAGCTTGGCTGGTGGGGAGTGGGCTCCGAACGAGCAGTACTTC
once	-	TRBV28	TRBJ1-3	CASSEGAYSGNTIYF	TGTGCCAGCAGTGAAGGGGCGTACTCTGGAAACACCATATATTTT
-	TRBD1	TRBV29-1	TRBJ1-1	CSGQGVNTEAFF	TGCAGTGGACAGGGCGTGAACACTGAAGCTTTCTTT
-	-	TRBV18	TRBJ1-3	CASSPGIISGNTIYF	TGTGCCAGCTCACCCGGGATCATCTCTGGAAACACCATATATTTT
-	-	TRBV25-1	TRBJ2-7	CASSDRSSYEQYF	TGTGCCAGCTCCGACAGGAGCTCCTACGAGCAGTACTTC
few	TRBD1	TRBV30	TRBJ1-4	CAWTLQGGDEKLFF	TGTGCCTGGACCTTACAGGGGGGAGATGAAAAACTGTTTTTT
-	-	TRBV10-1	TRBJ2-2	CASSSAGELFF	TGCGCCAGCAGTTCAGCCGGGGAGCTGTTTTTT
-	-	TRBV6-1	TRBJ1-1	CASSEARGAGDGTEAFF	TGTGCCAGCAGTGAAGCGCGTGGGGCCGGAGACGGCACTGAAGCTTTCTTT
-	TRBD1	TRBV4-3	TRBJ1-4	CASSQGQGGEKLFF	TGCGCCAGCAGCCAAGGACAGGGTGGTGAAAAACTGTTTTTT
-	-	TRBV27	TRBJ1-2	CASSSPRGDYGYTF	TGTGCCAGCAGTTCTCCCCGGGGGGACTATGGCTACACCTTC
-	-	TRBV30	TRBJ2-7	CACTHRLSSYEQYF	TGTGCCTGTACTCACAGGCTCAGCTCCTACGAGCAGTACTTC
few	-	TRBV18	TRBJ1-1	CASSPRSTAGLMNTEAFF	TGTGCCAGCTCACCACGAAGCACAGCGGGCCTTATGAACACTGAAGCTTTCTTT
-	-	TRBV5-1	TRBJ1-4	CASSLDQLPEKLFF	TGCGCCAGCAGCTTGGACCAACTCCCTGAAAAACTGTTTTTT
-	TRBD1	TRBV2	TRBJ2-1	CASRAPGQGSYNEQFF	TGTGCCAGCAGGGCCCCGGGACAGGGATCCTACAATGAGCAGTTCTTC
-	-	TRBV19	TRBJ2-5	CASSRTRAGETQYF	TGTGCCAGTAGTAGAACCAGGGCTGGAGAGACCCAGTACTTC
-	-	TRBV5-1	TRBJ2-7	CASSLGQSYEQYF	TGCGCCAGCAGCTTGGGGCAAAGCTACGAGCAGTACTTC
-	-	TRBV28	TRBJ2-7	CASRTGTTYEQYF	TGTGCCAGCCGTACGGGAACCACCTACGAGCAGTACTTC
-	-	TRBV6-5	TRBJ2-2	CASIRRFTGVGELFF	TGTGCCAGCATTCGACGCTTTACAGGAGTCGGGGAGCTGTTTTTT
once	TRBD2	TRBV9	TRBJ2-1	CASSPWLAGASYNEQFF	TGTGCCAGCAGCCCTTGGCTAGCGGGAGCCTCCTACAATGAGCAGTTCTTC
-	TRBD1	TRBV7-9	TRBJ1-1	CASSLALWDRAEAFF	TGTGCCAGCAGCTTAGCGCTGTGGGACAGGGCTGAAGCTTTCTTT
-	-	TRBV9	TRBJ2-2	CASSVNAGTNTGELFF	TGTGCCAGCAGCGTAAACGCCGGGACGAACACCGGGGAGCTGTTTTTT
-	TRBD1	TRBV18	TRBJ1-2	CASSPTGQGNGYTF	TGTGCCAGCTCACCTACTGGACAGGGAAATGGCTACACCTTC
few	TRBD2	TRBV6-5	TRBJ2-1	CASSGTSGTYNEQFF	TGTGCCAGCAGTGGGACTAGCGGGACCTACAATGAGCAGTTCTTC
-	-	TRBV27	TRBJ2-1	CASSLGGTDYNEQFF	TGTGCCAGCAGTTTAGGGGGGACAGATTACAATGAGCAGTTCTTC
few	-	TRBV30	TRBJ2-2	CAWTGGTRAGELFF	TGTGCCTGGACTGGTGGTACCAGGGCCGGGGAGCTGTTTTTT
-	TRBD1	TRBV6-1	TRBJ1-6	CATTGQVYNSPLHF	TGTGCCACCACAGGACAGGTCTATAATTCACCCCTCCACTTT
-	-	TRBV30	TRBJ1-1	CAWSVIDRVNTEAFF	TGTGCCTGGAGTGTAATCGACCGGGTGAACACTGAAGCTTTCTTT
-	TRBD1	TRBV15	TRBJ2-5	CATCPGQGKETQYF	TGTGCCACCTGCCCGGGACAGGGGAAAGAGACCCAGTACTTC
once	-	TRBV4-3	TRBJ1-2	CASSAGTINYGYTF	TGCGCCAGCAGCGCCGGGACTATTAACTATGGCTACACCTTC
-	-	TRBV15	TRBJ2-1	CATSRADFYNEQFF	TGTGCCACCAGCAGAGCGGACTTTTACAATGAGCAGTTCTTC
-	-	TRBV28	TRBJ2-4	CASSSQTGRNIQYF	TGTGCCAGCAGTTCTCAGACAGGGAGGAACATTCAGTACTTC
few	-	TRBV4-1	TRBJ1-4	CASSPPTVANEKLFF	TGCGCCAGCAGCCCCCCGACAGTCGCCAATGAAAAACTGTTTTTT
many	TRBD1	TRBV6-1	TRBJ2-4	CASTLGGQGKNIQYF	TGTGCCAGCACCTTGGGGGGACAGGGGAAAAACATTCAGTACTTC